The 13 T cell receptor beta chains below come from one sample, sequenced in a study of cytomegalovirus exposure and HLA in healthy donors (dated by TCRdb to 2016 to 2017). Libraries were made using the immunoSEQ multiplex PCR assay. A mixture of 60 forward primers for TCR Vbeta segments and 13 reverse primers for TCR Jbeta segments was used in the multiplex PCR. TCRdb re-hosts the immuneACCESS table, in-frame sequences only. Its copies lack some clones; in the studies checked, an unresolved V gene accounts for under half of them, and the cause for the rest is not known. The sample profile shows 130,000 to 150,000 clones; 79% of them were found once. The ten top clones hold approximately 3% of the sample. Sequencing was done on a sample of PBMCs. The receptors stem from a female donor in good health and CMV-seronegative.

The J gene is TRBJ1-3, the V gene TRBV9; D is perhaps TRBD1 (5 bases). The length of the CDR3 is 15 residues. Germline V CDR1 and CDR2: SGDLS, YYNGEE. V gave up 0 bases and J gave up 0 bases, with 7 bases separating them. CDR3 sequence reads: CASSVGGGSGNTIYF. The CDR3 DNA reads as TGTGCCAGCAGCGTAGGGGGGGGCTCTGGAAACACCATATATTTT.

The CDR3 nucleotides are TGTGCCAGCAGCCCTCCGACAGGGTTGTCGGATAAATTGAACTATGGCTACACCTTC. Amino acids: CASSPPTGLSDKLNYGYTF. The chain combines TRBV28 with TRBJ1-2, with 7 nucleotides matching TRBD1. J gave up 2 bases and V 6 bases, and 21 bases lay outside the gene matches. Germline CDR1 is MDHEN and CDR2 is SYDVKM. The CDR3 totals 19 residues.

V and J are TRBV18 and TRBJ1-2; tentatively, D is TRBD1 (5 bases). The CDR3 runs 13 residues. The ends were cut back, 5 bases at V and 3 bases at J, with 10 bases in the middle. Germline assignment: CDR1 KGHSH and CDR2 LQKENI. The CDR3 DNA follows: TGTGCCAGCTCAAGGGGATTGGACTATGGCTACACCTTC. It specifies CASSRGLDYGYTF.

The rearrangement joins TRBV5-8 to TRBJ2-1, with 13 positions matching TRBD2. Germline lookup yields CDR1 SGHTS and CDR2 YDEGEE. CDR3 length: 19 residues. After removal of 0 bases from V and 2 bases from J, the junction contained 8 bases not matched to a gene. The CDR3 protein is CASSLAGLAGPRPYNEQFF. Written as DNA, the CDR3 is TGTGCCAGCAGCTTGGCGGGACTAGCGGGACCCCGCCCCTACAATGAGCAGTTCTTC.

The chain has TRBV21-1 and TRBJ2-2; TRBD1 is taken as the D call from the table, unchecked against the DNA. TRBV21-1 is designated a pseudogene. This CDR3 is 16 amino acids long. Written as DNA, the CDR3 is TGTGCCAGCAGCCGCCCAGGGGCGCACGGCACCGGGGAGCTGTTTTTT. It translates to CASSRPGAHGTGELFF.

The chain carries TRBV27 and TRBJ2-7, with a weak D call TRBD2 (5 bases). Trimming pared 6 bases from V and 6 bases from J, leaving 18 bases between. Germline-derived CDR1 and CDR2 are MNHEY and SMNVEV (reference sequence). There are 14 residues in the CDR3. CDR3 in DNA: TGTGCCAGCAGCCTTATGGGGAGAGGATCCGAGCAGTACTTC. Protein: CASSLMGRGSEQYF.

V is TRBV7-9 and J is TRBJ2-1, with 8 bases that match TRBD2. This CDR3 is built from 16 residues. The trim removed 5 bases at V and 5 bases at J, leaving 11 bases unmatched. Germline V CDR1 and CDR2: SEHNR, FQNEAQ (reference sequence). Here the CDR3 reads CASSPPSSGDNNEQFF. The DNA for the CDR3 is TGTGCCAGCAGCCCCCCCAGTAGCGGGGACAACAATGAGCAGTTCTTC.

This chain uses TRBV6-1 with TRBJ2-1, with D unresolved. Per germline, CDR1 MNHNS and CDR2 SASEGT. This CDR3 has 17 residues. V lost 4 bases and J 7 bases, leaving 23 bases between the germline ends. CDR3 residues: CASSVNPQAGTRNEQFF. The DNA for the CDR3 is TGTGCCAGCAGTGTAAACCCGCAGGCAGGTACCCGAAATGAGCAGTTCTTC.

This clone appeared once. The J gene is TRBJ1-2, the V gene TRBV28; TRBD1 aligns across 11 bases. V lost 4 bases to trimming and J lost 8 bases; unmatched junction nucleotides: 6. Germline CDR1 is MDHEN and CDR2 is SYDVKM. The CDR3 is made up of 14 amino acids. DNA for the CDR3: TGTGCCAGCAGTTGGTCCGGGACAGGGGGGGGCTACACCTTC. This codes for CASSWSGTGGGYTF.

The chain is built from TRBV6-9 and TRBJ2-7, with 8 bases matching TRBD1. The V and J ends lost 9 bases and 2 bases, in that order; junction bases with no gene match: 6. The CDR3 is 13 amino acids. From germline, CDR1 is MNHGY and CDR2 SVAAGI. For the CDR3, the DNA is TGTGCCAGACCGGGACAGGCCACCTACGAGCAGTACTTC. Encoded protein: CARPGQATYEQYF.

This clone was recorded only once. The chain couples TRBV7-3 to TRBJ1-2; TRBD1 aligns across 7 bases. The CDR3 spans 14 residues. J was trimmed by 2 bases and V by 6 bases; bases with no gene match: 6. Germline assignment: CDR1 SGHTA and CDR2 FQGTGA. CDR3 sequence (DNA): TGTGCCAGCAGTAGGGGGCCGCTGAACTATGGCTACACCTTC. Translation: CASSRGPLNYGYTF.

The V gene is TRBV20-1, the J gene TRBJ2-5, with no clear D. The length of the CDR3 is 11 residues. Trimming took 7 bases from V and 3 from J, leaving 9 bases between them. Germline loops: CDR1 DFQATT, CDR2 SNEGSKA (reference sequence). CDR3 DNA sequence: TGCAGTGGAACATTGGAAGAGACCCAGTACTTC. It specifies CSGTLEETQYF.

This clone was observed a handful of times. At the DNA level, this CDR3 is encoded by other sequences in the same sample as well. V is TRBV5-1 and J is TRBJ1-1; a weak D match, TRBD1 (5 bases). Trimming pared 0 bases from V and 4 bases from J, leaving 10 bases between. CDR1 SGHRS and CDR2 YFSETQ come from the germline V gene. CDR3 size: 14 residues. The CDR3 here is CASSLGQGSTEAFF. CDR3 nucleotides: TGCGCCAGCAGCTTGGGTCAGGGCAGCACTGAAGCTTTCTTT.